These 31 T cell receptor beta chains were all obtained from the same sample, sequenced in a study of cytomegalovirus exposure and HLA in healthy donors. The PCR used 60 Vbeta and 13 Jbeta primers. Only in-frame clones appear in the TCRdb table, and some are missing; sequencing was by immunoSEQ multiplex PCR. The sample has about 130,000 clones; approximately 82% are singletons. The source material was PBMCs. These receptor sequences come from a boy younger than 10 in good health and CMV-seronegative.

The gene calls are TRBV19 and TRBJ1-1, with 7 bases lining up with TRBD1. Unmatched junction bases numbered 5, after V lost 4 bases and J lost 0 bases. Germline lookup yields CDR1 LNHDA and CDR2 SQIVND (reference sequence). The CDR3 consists of 15 residues. The CDR3 DNA reads as TGTGCCAGTAGTAGGGACAGACCCATGAACACTGAAGCTTTCTTT. It encodes CASSRDRPMNTEAFF.

This clone was counted a single time. The genes are TRBV7-9 and TRBJ2-5, with 7 bases that match TRBD2. Germline lookup yields CDR1 SEHNR and CDR2 FQNEAQ (reference sequence). J gave up 5 bases and V 4 bases, and 4 bases lay outside the gene matches. This CDR3 is built from 13 residues. The CDR3 DNA is TGTGCCAGCAGCTGGGAGGGGCGGGAGACCCAGTACTTC. The encoded protein is CASSWEGRETQYF.

V usage is TRBV6-6 and J usage is TRBJ1-5; 8 bases agree with TRBD1. This CDR3 spans 15 amino acids. Germline assignment: CDR1 MNHNY and CDR2 SVGAGI (reference sequence). After removal of 7 bases from V and 0 bases from J, the junction contained 5 bases not matched to a gene. CDR3 sequence reads: CASTTGQVSNQPQHF. CDR3 nucleotides: TGTGCCAGCACCACGGGACAGGTTAGCAATCAGCCCCAGCATTTT.

V gene TRBV18 combines with J gene TRBJ2-5, with 8 bases fitting TRBD2. With V trimmed by 2 bases and J by 1 base, 0 bases remained unmatched. CDR1 is KGHSH and CDR2 is LQKENI in the germline V gene. This CDR3 is 14 amino acids long. The CDR3 region has the DNA TGTGCCAGCTCACCAGGGACTAGCCAAGAGACCCAGTACTTC. Protein: CASSPGTSQETQYF.

The rearrangement joins TRBV10-1 to TRBJ2-7, with 7 bases lining up with TRBD1. Trimming took 0 bases from V and 7 from J; bases not matched to a gene: 9. This CDR3 is built from 15 residues. The germline V gene has CDR1 WNHNN and CDR2 SYGVQD (reference sequence). Here the CDR3 reads CASSESRGLMGEQYV. CDR3 nucleotides: TGCGCCAGCAGTGAGTCGAGGGGGCTGATGGGGGAGCAGTACGTC.

This CDR3 reads CASRFGGQLNTEAFF. In DNA, the CDR3 is TGTGCCAGCAGGTTTGGTGGACAGCTGAACACTGAAGCTTTCTTT. J is TRBJ1-1 and V is TRBV7-2, with D perhaps matching TRBD1 (6 bases). The CDR3 covers 15 residues. V shed 6 bases and J shed 0 bases, with 14 bases lying between them. In germline, CDR1 is SGHTA, CDR2 FQGNSA.

The CDR3 sequence: CASSQDTRGFTDTQYF. For the CDR3, the DNA is TGCGCCAGCAGCCAAGATACGAGGGGGTTTACAGATACGCAGTATTTT. J is TRBJ2-3 and V is TRBV4-3, with D possibly TRBD1 on 6 matching bases. The V end was cut by 0 bases, the J end by 3 bases, with 13 bases between. Germline CDR1 and CDR2: LGHNA and YSLEER. The CDR3 is made up of 16 amino acids.

This chain connects TRBV5-1 to TRBJ1-6; no clear D gene. Trimming took 0 bases from V and 9 from J, leaving 10 bases between them. The germline V gene encodes CDR1 SGHRS and CDR2 YFSETQ. This CDR3 is built from 14 residues. CDR3 DNA: TGCGCCAGCAGCTTGGAGGAAAGCGGTTCACCCCTCCACTTT. Its protein is CASSLEESGSPLHF.

The V call is TRBV7-2, the J call TRBJ1-2; 8 bases are a match to TRBD1. CDR1 and CDR2 (germline): SGHTA, FQGNSA. CDR3 length equals 15 residues. V was pared by 5 bases and J by 8 bases, with 13 bases of the junction left unmatched. This CDR3 reads CASSRLGDRPGGYTF. In DNA, the CDR3 is TGTGCCAGCAGCCGCTTAGGGGACAGGCCGGGCGGCTACACCTTC. Drawing the rest from reference TRBV7-2 and TRBJ1-2, the complete variable domain is GAGVSQSPSNKVTEKGKDVELRCDPISGHTALYWYRQSLGQGLEFLIYFQGNSAPDKSGLPSDRFSAERTGGSVSTLTIQRTQQEDSAVYLCASSRLGDRPGGYTFGSGTRLTVV.

The chain uses TRBV5-8 and TRBJ2-1, with D tentatively TRBD1 (6 bases). In germline, CDR1 is SGHTS, CDR2 YDEGEE. Trimming removed 3 bases from V and 4 bases from J, with 8 bases in between. The CDR3 length is 13 residues. The CDR3 here is CASSSGHYNEQFF. The CDR3, as DNA: TGTGCCAGCAGCTCGGGACATTACAATGAGCAGTTCTTC.

The rearrangement uses TRBV27 and TRBJ1-6, with a weak D call TRBD1 (5 bases). This CDR3 has 13 residues. Trimming removed 4 bases at V and 12 bases at J, with 13 bases between. CDR1 and CDR2 (germline): MNHEY, SMNVEV (reference sequence). The CDR3 sequence is CASSSGLFGPLHF. CDR3 nucleotide sequence: TGTGCCAGCAGTTCGGGACTATTCGGACCCCTCCACTTT.

The chain couples TRBV5-5 to TRBJ1-5, with TRBD1 matching over 7 bases. The CDR3 sequence is 16 residues long. V lost 1 base to trimming and J lost 2 bases; unmatched junction nucleotides: 6. Looked up from germline, CDR1 is SGHKS and CDR2 is YYEKEE (reference sequence). The CDR3 sequence is CASSLSLTGGNQPQHF. The CDR3 DNA sequence: TGTGCCAGCAGCTTGTCCTTAACAGGGGGCAATCAGCCCCAGCATTTT.

This clone was detected once. V and J are TRBV6-4 and TRBJ2-3; 7 bases agree with TRBD2. The J segment lost 4 bases and the V segment lost 0 bases, leaving 7 bases of the junction unmatched. CDR3 length: 16 residues. Germline CDR1 MRHNA, CDR2 SNTAGT. The CDR3 region is CASSDSQGGPADTQYF. The CDR3 DNA reads TGTGCCAGCAGTGACTCGCAGGGAGGGCCGGCAGATACGCAGTATTTT.

The genes are TRBV6-6 and TRBJ1-3; D is uncertain. Per germline, CDR1 MNHNY and CDR2 SVGAGI (reference sequence). V dropped 2 bases and J dropped 1 base, with 12 bases sitting between them. This CDR3 is built from 16 residues. CDR3 DNA sequence: TGTGCCAGCAGTTACGAAGGCTCAGGATCTGGAAACACCATATATTTT. Translation: CASSYEGSGSGNTIYF.

The chain employs TRBV9 and TRBJ2-2; 12 bases match TRBD2. V lost 2 bases and J lost 2; bases outside the gene matches: 4. CDR3 length: 17 amino acids. Germline CDR1 SGDLS, CDR2 YYNGEE. CDR3 DNA: TGTGCCAGCAGCGTTTCTAGCGGGAGGGCCAACACCGGGGAGCTGTTTTTT. The encoded protein is CASSVSSGRANTGELFF. Combining the CDR3 with reference TRBV9 and TRBJ2-2 gives the whole variable domain DSGVTQTPKHLITATGQRVTLRCSPRSGDLSVYWYQQSLDQGLQFLIQYYNGEERAKGNILERFSAQQFPDLHSELNLSSLELGDSALYFCASSVSSGRANTGELFFGEGSRLTVL.

About this clone itself: The conserved phenylalanine or tryptophan is not found at the CDR3 terminus, so this likely reflects a read error. The chain has TRBV10-3 and TRBJ1-3; 9 bases are a match to TRBD1. CDR3 size: 15 residues. V trimming: 8 bases; J trimming: 0 bases; junction bases outside the gene matches: 5. Germline CDR1 is ENHRY and CDR2 is SYGVKD. CDR3 in DNA: TGTGCCATCGGGACAGGGAGTAACTCTGGAAACACCATATATCTT. Amino acids: CAIGTGSNSGNTIYL.

The chain joins TRBV2 to TRBJ2-1; the match to TRBD2 covers 10 bases. The CDR3 length is 16 residues. Germline CDR1 and CDR2: SNHLY and FYNNEI. Trimming cost V 3 bases and J 8 bases; bases outside gene matches: 10. CDR3 region: CASSDAASGSRDEQFF. CDR3 bases: TGTGCCAGCAGTGATGCGGCTAGCGGGAGTAGGGATGAGCAGTTCTTC.

In its sample, this clone was seen a few times. This chain joins TRBV10-3 and TRBJ1-2; D possibly corresponds to TRBD1 (6 bases). V lost 1 base and J 0 bases, leaving 12 bases between the germline ends. The CDR3 loop spans 16 amino acids. Germline V CDR1 and CDR2: ENHRY, SYGVKD. CDR3 sequence (DNA): TGTGCCATCAGTGAGTTTACAGGGCGAGCTAACTATGGCTACACCTTC. As protein: CAISEFTGRANYGYTF.

The rearrangement joins TRBV7-2 to TRBJ2-1; 8 bases are a match to TRBD2. Trimming at V came to 1 base and at J to 7 bases, leaving 15 bases not matched to a gene. There are 18 residues in the CDR3. CDR1 and CDR2 from the germline V gene are SGHTA and FQGNSA. In nucleotides, the CDR3 is TGTGCCAGCAGCTTAGTAAATAGCGGGGTAATAGGTGGTAATGAGCAGTTCTTC. It is translated as CASSLVNSGVIGGNEQFF.

This clone was counted only a few times. This chain links TRBV2 with TRBJ1-1; D is uncertain. Germline CDR1 reads SNHLY; CDR2 reads FYNNEI. Trimming pared 9 bases from V and 1 base from J, leaving 12 bases between. The CDR3 covers 13 residues. The CDR3 coding sequence is TGTGCCAGGGAAGACAAGCAGAACACTGAAGCTTTCTTT. Translated, it gives CAREDKQNTEAFF.

In its sample, this clone was seen once. The J gene is TRBJ2-7, the V gene TRBV6-5; TRBD1 aligns across 9 bases. The CDR3 contains 14 residues. V shed 6 bases and J 3 bases; nucleotides not matched to a gene: 6. Germline values: CDR1 MNHEY, CDR2 SVGAGI. The CDR3 loop reads CASSAPGQGYEQYF. The CDR3 nucleotides read TGTGCCAGCAGCGCACCGGGACAGGGCTACGAGCAGTACTTC.

This CDR3 is CASSVTGGESLSYNEQFF. The CDR3 DNA sequence: TGTGCCAGCAGCGTTACAGGGGGAGAAAGCCTCTCCTACAATGAGCAGTTCTTC. This chain uses TRBV7-8 with TRBJ2-1, with 8 bases lining up with TRBD1. Germline values: CDR1 SGHVS, CDR2 FQNEAQ. The CDR3 spans 18 residues. Trimming removed 5 bases from V and 0 bases from J; junction bases left unmatched: 12.

The rearrangement links TRBV7-2 to TRBJ2-7; 8 bases line up with TRBD1. V trimming: 4 bases; J trimming: 2 bases; junction bases outside the gene matches: 1. The CDR3 sequence is 13 residues long. Looked up from germline, CDR1 is SGHTA and CDR2 is FQGNSA. The CDR3 reads CASSSGGTYEQYF. As DNA, the CDR3 is TGTGCCAGCAGCTCAGGGGGCACCTACGAGCAGTACTTC.

The J gene is TRBJ1-1, the V gene TRBV11-2, with 7 bases fitting TRBD1. The ends lost 7 bases at V and 3 bases at J; junction bases unmatched: 11. CDR1 is SGHAT and CDR2 is FQNNGV in the germline V gene. The CDR3 totals 15 residues. CDR3 amino acids: CASNNPDRPDTEAFF. The CDR3 coding sequence is TGTGCCAGCAACAATCCGGACAGGCCTGACACTGAAGCTTTCTTT.

This clone was counted between two and nine times. The chain links TRBV6-1 to TRBJ2-5; maybe TRBD2 (6 bases). V lost 6 bases and J 9 bases, leaving 20 bases between the germline ends. Germline CDR1 is MNHNS and CDR2 is SASEGT. The CDR3 spans 14 residues. CDR3 region: CASSRDAAWEAQYF. CDR3 DNA: TGTGCCAGCAGCCGGGACGCGGCCTGGGAGGCCCAGTACTTC.

This sequence joins TRBV4-3 and TRBJ2-1; 11 nucleotides align to TRBD1. V was pared by 0 bases and J by 4 bases, with 2 bases of the junction left unmatched. Germline assignment: CDR1 LGHNA and CDR2 YSLEER. The CDR3 runs 16 residues. The CDR3 here is CASSQEGDRGYNEQFF. As DNA, the CDR3 is TGCGCCAGCAGCCAAGAGGGGGACAGGGGGTACAATGAGCAGTTCTTC.

This chain uses TRBV7-8 with TRBJ2-1, with TRBD2 matching 7 bases. V was clipped by 6 bases and J by 12 bases; unmatched bases: 17. Germline loops: CDR1 SGHVS, CDR2 FQNEAQ. The CDR3 covers 15 residues. The CDR3 is CASRQSGTTSKSQFF. CDR3 coding DNA: TGTGCCAGCAGGCAGTCGGGGACTACCAGCAAATCGCAGTTCTTC.

In this sample, this clone turned up a few times. The CDR3 coding sequence is TGTGCCAGCAGTGAAGAGAACTTTAGGGGCCCTTACTATGGCTACACCTTC. Residues: CASSEENFRGPYYGYTF. The rearrangement uses TRBV6-1 and TRBJ1-2; D may be TRBD1 (5 bases). This CDR3 comprises 17 residues. Trimming shortened V by 1 base and J by 3 bases, and 18 bases separated the two germline ends. Germline V gene data show CDR1 as MNHNS and CDR2 as SASEGT.

The CDR3 sequence: CASSPSDNEQFF. The CDR3 DNA sequence: TGTGCCAGCAGCCCCTCGGACAATGAGCAGTTCTTC. The chain has TRBV7-9 and TRBJ2-1; D is unclear. This CDR3 spans 12 amino acids. Germline CDR1 SEHNR, CDR2 FQNEAQ (reference sequence). Between the trimmed V and J ends, which lost 5 bases and 5 bases, there was a span of 7 bases.

The chain recombines TRBV27 with TRBJ2-3; a weak D match, TRBD1 (6 bases). Trimming pared 0 bases from V and 2 bases from J, leaving 12 bases between. This CDR3 region has 16 residues. Germline V gene lookup returns CDR1 MNHEY and CDR2 SMNVEV (reference sequence). The DNA of the CDR3 is TGTGCCAGCAGTTTATCTCCGGGACACGTCACAGATACGCAGTATTTT. It encodes CASSLSPGHVTDTQYF.

CDR3: CASSEDRNTEAFF. The CDR3 nucleotides are TGTGCCAGCAGCGAAGACAGAAACACTGAAGCTTTCTTT. The chain uses TRBV7-3 and TRBJ1-1, with a possible D match to TRBD1 (5 bases). Germline CDR1 and CDR2: SGHTA and FQGTGA. V lost 5 bases, J lost 2 bases, and 9 bases lay in between. CDR3 length equals 13 residues.